The 29 T cell receptor beta chains below come from one sample, sequenced in a study of T cell responses to AZD1222 COVID-19 vaccine. Produced via immunoSEQ multiplex PCR; TCRdb's table is partial and in-frame only. This sample carries under 45,000 clones, approximately 80% of them seen once, and the ten largest clones take 15% to 20%. Here the sequenced sample was peripheral blood, taken 28 days after the second AZD1222 dose. The receptors stem from an adult who received the AZD1222 COVID-19 vaccine.

Only a few counts were recorded for this clone. V usage is TRBV19 and J usage is TRBJ2-2; 8 bases line up with TRBD1. The CDR3 covers 14 residues. CDR1 and CDR2 (germline): LNHDA, SQIVND (reference sequence). Trimming cost V 1 base and J 8 bases; bases outside gene matches: 3. CDR3 coding DNA: TGTGCCAGTAGTATAGGCAGGGGGCGAGGGGAGCTGTTTTTT. This codes for CASSIGRGRGELFF. Supplemented by reference TRBV19 and TRBJ2-2, the full variable domain reads DGGITQSPKYLFRKEGQNVTLSCEQNLNHDAMYWYRQDPGQGLRLIYYSQIVNDFQKGDIAEGYSVSREKKESFPLTVTSAQKNPTAFYLCASSIGRGRGELFFGEGSRLTVL.

The chain links TRBV5-1 to TRBJ1-1; D is unclear. This CDR3 spans 14 amino acids. CDR1 and CDR2 from the germline V gene are SGHRS and YFSETQ. Trimming cost V 0 bases and J 5 bases, with 11 bases left between them. CDR3 DNA sequence: TGCGCCAGCAGCTTGGGGCGAGGGTATACTGAAGCTTTCTTT. Translated: CASSLGRGYTEAFF.

The CDR3 nucleotides are TGTGCCACCAGTGATCGACGTGGAGGGAACAATCAGCCCCAGCATTTT. It yields the protein CATSDRRGGNNQPQHF. This sequence joins TRBV24-1 and TRBJ1-5; no definite D call. Germline V CDR1 and CDR2: KGHDR, SFDVKD. The CDR3 runs 16 residues. The V gene lost 3 bases and the J gene lost 3 bases, with 14 bases spanning the gap.

This chain joins TRBV5-1 and TRBJ1-2; no definite D call. In germline, CDR1 is SGHRS, CDR2 YFSETQ. This CDR3 is 13 amino acids long. Trimming removed 0 bases from V and 7 bases from J, with 10 bases in between. The CDR3 DNA follows: TGCGCCAGCAGCTTGGACGAGGGCGGTGGCTACACCTTC. It specifies CASSLDEGGGYTF.

The genes are TRBV5-5 and TRBJ1-5; D is undetermined. V shed 4 bases and J shed 4 bases, with 15 bases lying between them. Germline CDR1 reads SGHKS; CDR2 reads YYEKEE (reference sequence). The CDR3 covers 15 residues. DNA for the CDR3: TGTGCCAGCAGCCCCACCGCGCAGGTGAATCAGCCCCAGCATTTT. Encoded protein: CASSPTAQVNQPQHF.

This chain uses TRBV7-6 with TRBJ1-3; TRBD1 matches at 9 bases. V gave up 3 bases and J gave up 7 bases; unmatched junction bases: 10. Germline V gene lookup returns CDR1 SGHVS and CDR2 FNYEAQ. The CDR3 contains 16 residues. The CDR3 bases are TGTGCCAGCAGCTTGGAGACAGGGGGTGGCCGGAACACCATATATTTT. Its translation is CASSLETGGGRNTIYF. Supplemented by reference TRBV7-6 and TRBJ1-3, the full variable domain reads GAGVSQSPRYKVTKRGQDVALRCDPISGHVSLYWYRQALGQGPEFLTYFNYEAQQDKSGLPNDRFSAERPEGSISTLTIQRTEQRDSAMYRCASSLETGGGRNTIYFGEGSWLTVV.

The chain recombines TRBV5-4 with TRBJ1-2; D gene unclear. The V end lost 0 bases, the J end lost 4 bases, and 16 bases lay between the germline ends. The CDR3 contains 16 residues. Germline CDR1 is SGHNT and CDR2 is YYREEE (reference sequence). CDR3 DNA sequence: TGTGCCAGCAGCTTGGACGTGGGCAAGGGCGGCTATGGCTACACCTTC. This sequence encodes CASSLDVGKGGYGYTF.

The chain is built from TRBV10-2 and TRBJ1-5; D not certain. This CDR3 is 13 amino acids long. Trimming shortened V by 6 bases and J by 4 bases, and 10 bases separated the two germline ends. The germline CDR1 and CDR2 sequences are WSHSY and SAAADI. The CDR3 bases are TGCGCCAGCAGGGAGGACCCGAATCAGCCCCAGCATTTT. It translates to CASREDPNQPQHF.

This chain uses TRBV5-1 with TRBJ1-1; no definite D call. Germline CDR1 reads SGHRS; CDR2 reads YFSETQ. The CDR3 has 15 residues. V shed 0 bases and J shed 1 base, with 10 bases lying between them. CDR3 in amino acids: CASSLAPAANTEAFF. The CDR3 DNA follows: TGCGCCAGCAGCTTGGCACCGGCGGCGAACACTGAAGCTTTCTTT. Supplemented by reference TRBV5-1 and TRBJ1-1, the full variable domain reads KAGVTQTPRYLIKTRGQQVTLSCSPISGHRSVSWYQQTPGQGLQFLFEYFSETQRNKGNFPGRFSGRQFSNSRSEMNVSTLELGDSALYLCASSLAPAANTEAFFGQGTRLTVV.

This sequence joins TRBV25-1 and TRBJ2-7; D unclear. The CDR3 contains 14 residues. V gave up 6 bases and J gave up 3 bases, with 15 bases separating them. Germline CDR1 reads MGHDK; CDR2 reads SYGVNS. The CDR3: CASSEGPWSYEQYF. DNA of the CDR3: TGTGCCAGCAGCGAAGGGCCATGGAGCTACGAGCAGTACTTC.

CDR3 loop: CASSLAALYEQYF. For the CDR3, the DNA is TGTGCCAGCAGCTTGGCGGCACTCTACGAGCAGTACTTC. The chain combines TRBV5-5 with TRBJ2-7; the D is unclear. The germline gives CDR1 SGHKS, CDR2 YYEKEE (reference sequence). V lost 0 bases, J lost 3 bases, and 7 bases lay in between. The CDR3 is made up of 13 amino acids.

For this clone: One junction end disagrees with the germline gene, perhaps due to a read error. The chain carries TRBV6-1 and TRBJ1-2, with 7 bases aligning to TRBD1. Germline CDR1 and CDR2: MNHNS and SASEGT. The CDR3 length is 12 residues. CDR3 region: CASSEARQGSSF. CDR3 DNA sequence: TGTGCCAGCAGTGAAGCCCGACAGGGCTCGAGCTTC.

The chain employs TRBV3-1 (or the pseudogene TRBV3-2) and TRBJ1-2, with D perhaps TRBD1 (6 bases). The CDR3 contains 14 residues. From germline, CDR1 is LGHDT and CDR2 YNNKEL (reference sequence). V was clipped by 4 bases and J by 4 bases, with 13 bases between them. Here the CDR3 DNA reads TGTGCCAGCAGCCCATCGCTCAGGGGCTATGGCTACACCTTC. It encodes CASSPSLRGYGYTF.

This chain uses TRBV3-1 (or the pseudogene TRBV3-2) with TRBJ2-5; D possibly corresponds to TRBD1 (7 bases). The CDR3 consists of 15 residues. Deletions cut 4 bases from V and 4 bases from J, with 16 bases between. CDR1 and CDR2 from the germline V gene are LGHDT and YNNKEL (reference sequence). The CDR3 region has the DNA TGTGCCAGCAGCCCGTCGAGGGGGCGGGGAGAGACCCAGTACTTC. As protein: CASSPSRGRGETQYF.

V and J are TRBV6-1 and TRBJ2-4, with 8 bases aligning to TRBD1. The CDR3 runs 15 residues. CDR1 and CDR2 from the germline V gene are MNHNS and SASEGT. Losses at the gene ends were 2 bases for V and 6 bases for J; bases not matched to a gene: 6. The CDR3 spells CASSESPGQGNIQYF. In DNA form, the CDR3 reads TGTGCCAGCAGTGAATCCCCCGGACAGGGAAACATTCAGTACTTC.

V and J are TRBV7-9 and TRBJ2-1; 11 bases line up with TRBD2. The germline V gene encodes CDR1 SEHNR and CDR2 FQNEAQ (reference sequence). The CDR3 length is 14 residues. V dropped 5 bases and J dropped 12; count of bases not matched to a gene: 9. CDR3 protein: CASSQGTSGSGQFF. CDR3 coding DNA: TGTGCCAGCAGCCAAGGGACTAGCGGCTCTGGGCAGTTCTTC.

The rearrangement uses TRBV19 and TRBJ1-2, with D possibly TRBD1 on 6 matching bases. Germline V lookup: CDR1 LNHDA, CDR2 SQIVND (reference sequence). V lost 6 bases, J lost 7 bases, and 12 bases lay in between. CDR3 size: 12 residues. CDR3 sequence reads: CASRKQGAGYTF. The CDR3 DNA reads as TGTGCCAGTAGGAAACAGGGTGCTGGCTACACCTTC.

The J gene is TRBJ2-7, the V gene TRBV4-1, with 7 nucleotides matching TRBD1. Trimming at V came to 0 bases and at J to 2 bases, leaving 4 bases not matched to a gene. The CDR3 loop spans 15 amino acids. CDR1 and CDR2 from the germline V gene are MGHRA and YSYEKL. CDR3 sequence reads: CASSQDSGQAYEQYF. In DNA, the CDR3 is TGCGCCAGCAGCCAAGACAGTGGACAGGCCTACGAGCAGTACTTC.

The rearrangement joins TRBV7-3 to TRBJ2-1; the D gene is possibly TRBD2 (7 bases). This CDR3 contains 13 residues. Germline V gene lookup returns CDR1 SGHTA and CDR2 FQGTGA. The V end was cut by 6 bases, the J end by 10 bases, with 16 bases between. The CDR3 DNA reads as TGTGCCAGCAGTCTTGGACAGCGGGACGAGCAGTTCTTC. As protein: CASSLGQRDEQFF. Full variable domain (remainder filled in from reference TRBV7-3 and TRBJ2-1): GAGVSQTPSNKVTEKGKYVELRCDPISGHTALYWYRQSLGQGPEFLIYFQGTGAADDSGLPNDRFFAVRPEGSVSTLKIQRTERGDSAVYLCASSLGQRDEQFFGPGTRLTVL.

V gene TRBV6-6 combines with J gene TRBJ1-3, with D maybe TRBD1 (6 bases). The CDR3 has 14 residues. V was trimmed by 6 bases and J by 3 bases, leaving 12 bases between them. Germline lookup yields CDR1 MNHNY and CDR2 SVGAGI (reference sequence). The CDR3: CASSGGAGGNTIYF. In DNA form, the CDR3 reads TGTGCCAGCAGCGGGGGCGCGGGTGGAAACACCATATATTTT.

This clone has a handful of counts. The chain links TRBV6-5 to TRBJ1-2; TRBD1 might be the D (6 bases). The germline V gene has CDR1 MNHEY and CDR2 SVGAGI. The CDR3 spans 14 residues. V was cut by 9 bases and J by 2 bases, with 16 bases left in between. CDR3 in DNA: TGTGCCAGTAGGTGGGGGCAGACCAACTATGGCTACACCTTC. It is translated as CASRWGQTNYGYTF.

The chain has TRBV19 and TRBJ1-1; a weak D match, TRBD1 (6 bases). The V and J ends lost 3 bases and 2 bases respectively, with 13 bases between them. Germline V gene sequence: CDR1 LNHDA, CDR2 SQIVND (reference sequence). The CDR3 has 15 residues. DNA for the CDR3: TGTGCCAGTAGTATTGTCTGGGGGGGCAACACTGAAGCTTTCTTT. Protein: CASSIVWGGNTEAFF.

V gene TRBV19 combines with J gene TRBJ1-4, with TRBD1 matching 9 bases. Unmatched junction bases numbered 11, after V lost 4 bases and J lost 5 bases. There are 17 residues in the CDR3. The germline V gene has CDR1 LNHDA and CDR2 SQIVND (reference sequence). The CDR3 loop is CASSTQGAGSGNEKLFF. The CDR3 bases are TGTGCCAGTAGTACACAGGGGGCGGGCTCTGGGAATGAAAAACTGTTTTTT.

V gene TRBV7-3 combines with J gene TRBJ1-1, with 7 bases that match TRBD1. This CDR3 contains 15 residues. Germline V gene sequence: CDR1 SGHTA, CDR2 FQGTGA. Trimming removed 4 bases from V and 0 bases from J; junction bases left unmatched: 5. CDR3 sequence: CASSSLDRVNTEAFF. The DNA for the CDR3 is TGTGCCAGCAGCTCACTCGACAGGGTGAACACTGAAGCTTTCTTT.

The V and J genes are TRBV5-1 and TRBJ2-7; 7 bases line up with TRBD1. Trimming took 5 bases from V and 2 from J; bases not matched to a gene: 7. CDR3 length: 14 residues. Germline-derived CDR1 and CDR2 are SGHRS and YFSETQ. The CDR3 DNA follows: TGCGCCAGCAGTATTGGGCAGGGGGCCTACGAGCAGTACTTC. Its translation is CASSIGQGAYEQYF.

This chain links TRBV29-1 with TRBJ1-2; D gene uncertain. V was trimmed by 4 bases and J by 5 bases, leaving 11 bases between them. The V gene's germline CDR1 is SQVTM and CDR2 ANQGSEA. The CDR3 extends over 12 amino acids. CDR3 nucleotides: TGCAGCGTTGCGGTACGCGGATATGGCTACACCTTC. Amino acids: CSVAVRGYGYTF.

The chain carries TRBV3-1 (or the pseudogene TRBV3-2) and TRBJ1-5; D is uncertain. The CDR3 length is 14 residues. CDR1 and CDR2 (germline): LGHDT, YNNKEL (reference sequence). V lost 5 bases, J lost 5 bases, and 13 bases lay in between. CDR3 sequence: CASSRIGRDQPQHF. CDR3 bases: TGTGCCAGCAGCAGAATCGGGCGGGATCAGCCCCAGCATTTT.

The chain is built from TRBV3-1 (or the pseudogene TRBV3-2) and TRBJ2-1, with D tentatively TRBD1 (6 bases). The CDR3 has 15 amino acids. Trimming pared 3 bases from V and 3 bases from J, leaving 12 bases between. Germline loops: CDR1 LGHDT, CDR2 YNNKEL (reference sequence). CDR3 region: CASSHYRASYNEQFF. In nucleotides, the CDR3 is TGTGCCAGCAGCCACTACAGGGCAAGCTACAATGAGCAGTTCTTC.

This chain uses TRBV6-5 with TRBJ2-1; TRBD1 aligns across 10 bases. The CDR3 loop spans 15 amino acids. Trimming at V came to 6 bases and at J to 9 bases, leaving 11 bases not matched to a gene. Germline values: CDR1 MNHEY, CDR2 SVGAGI. For the CDR3, the DNA is TGTGCCAGCAGCCCCGAGACAGGGGGCTGGAGTGAGCAGTTCTTC. Protein: CASSPETGGWSEQFF.